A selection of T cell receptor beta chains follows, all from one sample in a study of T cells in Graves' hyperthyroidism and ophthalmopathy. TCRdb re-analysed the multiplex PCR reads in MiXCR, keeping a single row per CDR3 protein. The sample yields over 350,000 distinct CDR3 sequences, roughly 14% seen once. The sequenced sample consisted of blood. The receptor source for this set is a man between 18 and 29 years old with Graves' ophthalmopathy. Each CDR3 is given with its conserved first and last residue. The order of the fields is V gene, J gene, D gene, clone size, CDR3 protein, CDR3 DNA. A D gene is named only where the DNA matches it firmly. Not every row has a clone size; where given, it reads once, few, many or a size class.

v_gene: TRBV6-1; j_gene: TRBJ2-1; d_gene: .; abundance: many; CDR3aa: CASTWTGDNEQFF; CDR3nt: TGTGCCAGCACCTGGACGGGAGACAATGAGCAGTTCTTC
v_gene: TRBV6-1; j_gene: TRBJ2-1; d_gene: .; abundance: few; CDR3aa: CASSERYYNEQFF; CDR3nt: TGTGCCAGCAGTGAAAGATACTACAATGAGCAGTTCTTC
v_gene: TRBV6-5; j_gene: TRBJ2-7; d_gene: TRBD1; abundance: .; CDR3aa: CASSYSTGGLYEQYF; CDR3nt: TGTGCCAGCAGTTACTCAACAGGGGGCTTATACGAGCAGTACTTC
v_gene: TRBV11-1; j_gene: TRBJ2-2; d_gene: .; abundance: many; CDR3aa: CASSLGQTGELFF; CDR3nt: TGTGCCAGCAGCCTAGGGCAGACCGGGGAGCTGTTTTTT
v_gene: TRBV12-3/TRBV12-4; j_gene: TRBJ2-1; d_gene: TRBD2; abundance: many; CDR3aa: CASSRLAGGPQEQFF; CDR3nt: TGTGCCAGCAGTCGACTAGCGGGGGGTCCACAGGAGCAGTTCTTC
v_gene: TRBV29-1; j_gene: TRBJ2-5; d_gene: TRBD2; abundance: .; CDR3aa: CSGELADETQYF; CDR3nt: TGCAGCGGCGAACTAGCGGATGAGACCCAGTACTTC
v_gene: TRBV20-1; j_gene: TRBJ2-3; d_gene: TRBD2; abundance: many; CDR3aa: CSARDRLAGGRPQYF; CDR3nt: TGCAGTGCTAGAGACAGACTAGCGGGAGGTCGCCCGCAGTATTTT
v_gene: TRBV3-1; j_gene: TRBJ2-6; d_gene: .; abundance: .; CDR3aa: CASSRQLTGANVLTF; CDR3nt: TGTGCCAGCAGCCGCCAGCTTACCGGGGCCAACGTCCTGACTTTC
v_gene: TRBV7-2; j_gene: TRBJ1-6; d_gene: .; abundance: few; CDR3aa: CASSMSGPGNSPLHF; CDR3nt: TGTGCCAGCAGTATGTCGGGACCAGGGAATTCACCCCTCCACTTT
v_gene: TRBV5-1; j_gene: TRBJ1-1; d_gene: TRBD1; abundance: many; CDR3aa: CASASYRGNTEAFF; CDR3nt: TGCGCCAGCGCCTCTTACAGGGGGAACACTGAAGCTTTCTTT
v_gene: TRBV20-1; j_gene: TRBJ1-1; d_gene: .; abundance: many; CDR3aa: CSARVVYTEAFF; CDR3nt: TGCAGTGCTAGAGTAGTTTACACTGAAGCTTTCTTT
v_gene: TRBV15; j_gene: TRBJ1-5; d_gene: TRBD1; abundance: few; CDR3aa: CATSQDRGGSNQPQHF; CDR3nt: TGTGCCACCAGCCAGGACAGGGGAGGGAGCAATCAGCCCCAGCATTTT
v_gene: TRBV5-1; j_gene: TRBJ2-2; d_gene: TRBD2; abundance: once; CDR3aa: CASSSGGLANTGELFF; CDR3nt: TGCGCCAGCAGCTCGGGGGGACTAGCTAACACCGGGGAGCTGTTTTTT
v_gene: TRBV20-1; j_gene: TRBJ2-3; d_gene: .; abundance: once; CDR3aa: CSARGASNPHGGAGFTDTQYF; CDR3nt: TGCAGTGCTAGAGGGGCTAGCAACCCCCATGGTGGGGCGGGCTTCACAGATACGCAGTATTTT
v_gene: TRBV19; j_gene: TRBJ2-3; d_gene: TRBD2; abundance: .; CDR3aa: CASSARLAGEDTQYF; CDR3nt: TGTGCCAGTAGTGCGCGACTAGCGGGGGAAGATACGCAGTATTTT
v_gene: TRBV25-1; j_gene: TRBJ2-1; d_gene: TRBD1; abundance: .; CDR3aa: CASPGPDRGRGSSGNEQFF; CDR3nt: TGTGCCAGCCCGGGGCCGGACAGGGGGCGCGGGTCAAGCGGGAACGAGCAGTTCTTC
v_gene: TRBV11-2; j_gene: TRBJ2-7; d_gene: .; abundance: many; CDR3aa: CASSLDSQDYEQYF; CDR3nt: TGTGCCAGCAGCTTAGATTCACAAGACTACGAGCAGTACTTC
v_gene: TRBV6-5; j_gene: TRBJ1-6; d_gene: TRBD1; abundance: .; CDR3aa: CASSYGQGYSPLHF; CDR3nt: TGTGCCAGCAGTTACGGACAGGGGTATTCACCCCTCCACTTT
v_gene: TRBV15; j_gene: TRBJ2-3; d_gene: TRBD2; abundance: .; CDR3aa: CATSRGLAAPTDTQYF; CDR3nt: TGTGCCACCAGCAGGGGACTAGCGGCCCCCACAGATACGCAGTATTTT
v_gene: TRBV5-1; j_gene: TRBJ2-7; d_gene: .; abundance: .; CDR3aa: CASSLEGSWLYYEQYF; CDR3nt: TGCGCCAGCAGCCTGGAGGGCAGCTGGCTTTACTACGAGCAGTACTTC
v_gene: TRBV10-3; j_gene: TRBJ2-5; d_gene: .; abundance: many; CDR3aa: CAISGGPGPETQYF; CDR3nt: TGTGCCATCAGTGGGGGACCCGGTCCGGAGACCCAGTACTTC
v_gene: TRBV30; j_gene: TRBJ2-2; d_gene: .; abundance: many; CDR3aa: CAWRVPMGRANTGELFF; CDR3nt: TGTGCCTGGAGAGTCCCCATGGGGCGGGCGAACACCGGGGAGCTGTTTTTT
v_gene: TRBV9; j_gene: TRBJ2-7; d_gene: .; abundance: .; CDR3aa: CASSARPGAYEQYF; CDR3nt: TGTGCCAGCAGCGCCCGTCCGGGAGCCTACGAGCAGTACTTC
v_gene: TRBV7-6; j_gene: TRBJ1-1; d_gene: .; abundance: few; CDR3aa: CASSLEVSPWTEAFF; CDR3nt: TGTGCCAGCAGCTTGGAAGTTTCCCCGTGGACTGAAGCTTTCTTT
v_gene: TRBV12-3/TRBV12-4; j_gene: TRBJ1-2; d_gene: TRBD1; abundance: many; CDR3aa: CASSQTGEGNGYTF; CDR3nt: TGTGCCAGCAGCCAGACAGGGGAAGGGAATGGCTACACCTTC
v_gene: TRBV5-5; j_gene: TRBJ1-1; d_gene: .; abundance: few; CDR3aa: CASSLVGKEAFF; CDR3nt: TGTGCCAGCAGCTTGGTAGGGAAAGAAGCTTTCTTT
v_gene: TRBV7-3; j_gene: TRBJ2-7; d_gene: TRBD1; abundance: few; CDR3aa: CASSSGTGGPYEQYF; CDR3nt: TGTGCCAGCAGCTCTGGGACAGGGGGTCCCTACGAGCAGTACTTC
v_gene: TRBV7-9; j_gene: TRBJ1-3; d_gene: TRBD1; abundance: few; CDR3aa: CASSSGQGPFSGNTIYF; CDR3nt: TGTGCCAGCAGCTCCGGACAGGGGCCTTTCTCTGGAAACACCATATATTTT
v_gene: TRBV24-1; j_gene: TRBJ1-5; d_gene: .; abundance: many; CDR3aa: CATSVDGRNQPQHF; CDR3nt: TGTGCCACCAGTGTCGACGGACGCAATCAGCCCCAGCATTTT
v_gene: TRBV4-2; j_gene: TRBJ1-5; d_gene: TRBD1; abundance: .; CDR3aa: CASSQDRGGAVGQGSNQPQHF; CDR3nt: TGTGCCAGCAGCCAAGATAGGGGGGGGGCCGTCGGACAGGGGAGCAATCAGCCCCAGCATTTT
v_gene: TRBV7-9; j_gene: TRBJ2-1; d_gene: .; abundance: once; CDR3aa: CASSLGSGVPNEQFF; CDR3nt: TGTGCCAGCAGCTTAGGATCGGGGGTCCCTAATGAGCAGTTCTTC
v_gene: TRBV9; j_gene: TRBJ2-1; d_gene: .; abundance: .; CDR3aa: CASSVGLGNYNEQFF; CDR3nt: TGTGCCAGCAGCGTAGGGCTTGGTAACTACAATGAGCAGTTCTTC
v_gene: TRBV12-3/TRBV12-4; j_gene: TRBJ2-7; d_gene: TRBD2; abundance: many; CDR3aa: CASSPQSSGRGEQYF; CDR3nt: TGTGCCAGCAGTCCTCAATCTAGCGGGAGAGGCGAGCAGTACTTC
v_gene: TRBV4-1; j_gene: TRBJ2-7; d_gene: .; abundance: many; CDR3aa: CASSHLTGAYEQYF; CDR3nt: TGCGCCAGCAGCCACCTCACGGGGGCCTACGAGCAGTACTTC
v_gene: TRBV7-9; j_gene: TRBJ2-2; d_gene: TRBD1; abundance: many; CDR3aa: CASSSGTGDTGELFF; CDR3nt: TGTGCCAGCAGCTCCGGGACAGGGGACACCGGGGAGCTGTTTTTT
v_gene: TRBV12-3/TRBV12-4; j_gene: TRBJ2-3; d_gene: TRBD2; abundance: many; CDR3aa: CASSRTSGGADTQYF; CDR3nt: TGTGCCAGCAGTCGTACTAGCGGGGGGGCAGATACGCAGTATTTT
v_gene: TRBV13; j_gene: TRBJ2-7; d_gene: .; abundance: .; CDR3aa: CASSFYITEGWLQGSYEQYF; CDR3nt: TGTGCCAGCAGCTTTTACATTACGGAAGGATGGCTTCAGGGCTCCTACGAGCAGTACTTC
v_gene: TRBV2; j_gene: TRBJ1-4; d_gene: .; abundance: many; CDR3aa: CASKPESTGFGKLFF; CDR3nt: TGTGCCAGCAAACCCGAATCTACGGGTTTCGGAAAACTGTTTTTT
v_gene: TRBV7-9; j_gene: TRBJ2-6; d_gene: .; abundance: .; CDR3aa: CASSLLDLDVLTF; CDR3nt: TGTGCCAGCAGCTTACTGGATTTGGACGTCCTGACTTTC
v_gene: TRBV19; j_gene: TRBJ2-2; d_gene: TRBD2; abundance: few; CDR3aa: CASSMGGNGELFF; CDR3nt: TGTGCCAGTAGTATGGGGGGGAACGGGGAGCTGTTTTTT
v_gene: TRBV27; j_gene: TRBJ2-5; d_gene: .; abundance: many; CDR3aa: CASSPGTAETQYF; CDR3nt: TGTGCCAGCAGTCCCGGGACTGCGGAGACCCAGTACTTC
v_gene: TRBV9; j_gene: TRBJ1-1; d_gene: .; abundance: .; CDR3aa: CASSKRQDSEAFF; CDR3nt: TGTGCCAGCAGCAAACGACAGGATTCGGAAGCTTTCTTT
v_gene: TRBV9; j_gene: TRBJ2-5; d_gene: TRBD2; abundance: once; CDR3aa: CAGSSSGGAGGETQYF; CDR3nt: TGTGCCGGCAGCTCTTCCGGCGGCGCGGGGGGTGAGACCCAGTACTTC
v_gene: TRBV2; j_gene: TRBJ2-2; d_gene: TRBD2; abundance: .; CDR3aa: CASSGSGGNTGELFF; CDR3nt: TGTGCCAGCAGTGGAAGCGGGGGGAACACCGGGGAGCTGTTTTTT
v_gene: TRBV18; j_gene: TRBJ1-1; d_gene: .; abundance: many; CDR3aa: CASSLSQTRRMNTEAFF; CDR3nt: TGTGCCAGCTCACTATCCCAAACAAGACGGATGAACACTGAAGCTTTCTTT
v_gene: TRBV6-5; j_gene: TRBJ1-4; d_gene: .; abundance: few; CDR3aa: CASSYSSRAPEKLFF; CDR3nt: TGTGCCAGCAGTTACTCGAGTAGGGCTCCGGAAAAACTGTTTTTT
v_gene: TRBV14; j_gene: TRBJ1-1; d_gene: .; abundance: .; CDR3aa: CASSHGLLAFF; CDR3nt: TGTGCCAGCAGCCACGGACTTTTGGCTTTCTTT
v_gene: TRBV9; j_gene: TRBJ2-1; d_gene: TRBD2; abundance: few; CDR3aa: CASSVGWTSGKNEQFF; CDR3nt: TGTGCCAGCAGCGTAGGGTGGACTAGCGGGAAGAATGAGCAGTTCTTC
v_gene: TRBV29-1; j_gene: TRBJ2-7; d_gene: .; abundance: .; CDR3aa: CSVETTTRGSYEQYF; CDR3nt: TGCAGCGTTGAGACTACGACCAGGGGCTCCTACGAGCAGTACTTC
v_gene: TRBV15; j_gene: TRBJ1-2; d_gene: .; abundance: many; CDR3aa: CATSRDRRDNYGYTF; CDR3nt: TGTGCCACCAGCAGAGATCGTAGGGATAACTATGGCTACACCTTC
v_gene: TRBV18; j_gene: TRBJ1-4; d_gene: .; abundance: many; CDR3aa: CASSAGNNEKLFF; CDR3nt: TGTGCCAGCTCGGCAGGGAATAATGAAAAACTGTTTTTT
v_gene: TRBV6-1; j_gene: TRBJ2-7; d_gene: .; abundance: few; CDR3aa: CASSEAGTKWTYEQYF; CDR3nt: TGTGCCAGCAGTGAAGCGGGGACCAAATGGACATACGAGCAGTACTTC
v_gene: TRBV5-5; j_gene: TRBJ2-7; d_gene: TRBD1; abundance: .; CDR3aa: CASSAGQDYEQYF; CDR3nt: TGTGCCAGCAGCGCGGGACAGGACTACGAGCAGTACTTC
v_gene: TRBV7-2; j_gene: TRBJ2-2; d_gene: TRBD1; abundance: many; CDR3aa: CASSLRGQGLIGELFF; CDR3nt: TGTGCCAGCAGCCTCAGGGGACAGGGGTTGATCGGGGAGCTGTTTTTT
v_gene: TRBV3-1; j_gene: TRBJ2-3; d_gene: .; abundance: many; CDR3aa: CASSQDLLGSGTQYF; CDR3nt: TGTGCCAGCAGCCAAGATCTCCTAGGTTCAGGAACGCAGTATTTT